The 29 T cell receptor beta chains presented below share a single source sample, sequenced in a study of CD4 and CD8 cells across lung adenocarcinoma regions. MiXCR was run by TCRdb on the PCR reads, yielding one entry per CDR3 protein. The table records thousands of distinct CDR3 sequences, roughly half of them present only once. The sample comprised CD4+ T cells from the margin of a lung tumor. Receptors were obtained from a female donor with lung adenocarcinoma. The CD4 and CD8 labels of this study may be unreliable.

J is TRBJ1-3 and V is TRBV6-1; D remains ambiguous. Germline lookup yields CDR1 MNHNS and CDR2 SASEGT. V gave up 6 bases and J gave up 0 bases, with 12 bases separating them. There are 15 residues in the CDR3. CDR3 sequence reads: CASSHIQSSGNTIYF. For the CDR3, the DNA is TGTGCCAGCAGCCACATCCAGAGCTCTGGAAACACCATATATTTT.

This chain connects TRBV7-2 to TRBJ2-1; D remains ambiguous. The length of the CDR3 is 13 residues. Trimming took off 2 bases at V and 4 bases at J, with 6 bases between the two ends. Germline loops: CDR1 SGHTA, CDR2 FQGNSA. The CDR3 region is CASSLPLYNEQFF. CDR3 nucleotides: TGTGCCAGCAGCTTACCCCTTTACAATGAGCAGTTCTTC.

The count of this clonotype is one. The chain carries TRBV6-5 and TRBJ2-1; 9 nucleotides align to TRBD1. The V and J ends lost 2 bases and 10 bases, in that order; junction bases with no gene match: 9. The CDR3 sequence is 15 residues long. Germline V gene data show CDR1 as MNHEY and CDR2 as SVGAGI. CDR3 loop: CASSYSGTGSYEQFF. The CDR3 coding sequence is TGTGCCAGCAGTTACAGCGGGACAGGGTCGTACGAGCAGTTCTTC.

In this sample, this clonotype turned up once. Germline and junction disagree at one end, which may indicate a read error. The J gene is TRBJ1-2, the V gene TRBV6-4; D remains ambiguous. Germline V gene data show CDR1 as MRHNA and CDR2 as SNTAGT. This CDR3 has 12 residues. The CDR3 DNA follows: TGTGCCAGCAGGGACTCCCACTATGGCTACACCTTC. Its translation: CASRDSHYGYTF.

V gene TRBV6-1 combines with J gene TRBJ1-2, with a tentative D call TRBD1 (5 bases). Germline V gene sequence: CDR1 MNHNS, CDR2 SASEGT. Trimming shortened V by 8 bases and J by 5 bases, and 18 bases separated the two germline ends. This CDR3 comprises 14 residues. CDR3 region: CASGGTQGVYGYTF. In DNA form, the CDR3 reads TGTGCCAGCGGGGGGACTCAGGGAGTATATGGCTACACCTTC.

The chain recombines TRBV6-1 with TRBJ2-3, with a possible D match to TRBD2 (6 bases). V lost 5 bases and J lost 2, with 14 bases in between. CDR1 and CDR2 from the germline V gene are MNHNS and SASEGT. The CDR3 is made up of 15 amino acids. The CDR3 coding sequence is TGTGCCAGCAGTAGGTCGGGAGCCCCCACAGATACGCAGTATTTT. Protein product: CASSRSGAPTDTQYF.

This clonotype was seen only a few times. Here the CDR3 reads CASSSRGQGDEQFF. DNA for the CDR3: TGTGCCAGCAGCTCGAGAGGACAGGGTGATGAGCAGTTCTTC. V gene TRBV7-2 combines with J gene TRBJ2-1; 8 bases map to TRBD1. Germline values: CDR1 SGHTA, CDR2 FQGNSA. The length of the CDR3 is 14 residues. J was trimmed by 8 bases and V by 4 bases; bases with no gene match: 7. The variable domain in full, with the rest retrieved from reference TRBV7-2 and TRBJ2-1, is GAGVSQSPSNKVTEKGKDVELRCDPISGHTALYWYRQSLGQGLEFLIYFQGNSAPDKSGLPSDRFSAERTGGSVSTLTIQRTQQEDSAVYLCASSSRGQGDEQFFGPGTRLTVL.

Comment on this clonotype: A read error may account for a junction end that differs from germline. This sequence joins TRBV6-1 and TRBJ2-5; D might be TRBD2 (7 bases). Per the germline V gene, CDR1 is MNHNS and CDR2 is SASEGT. This CDR3 contains 14 residues. The chain's CDR3 is CAGSGRRGAETQYF. The CDR3 DNA reads TGTGCGGGCAGTGGGCGCCGGGGGGCAGAGACCCAGTATTTC.

The chain uses TRBV25-1 and TRBJ2-7; D is unclear. The CDR3 contains 13 residues. Trimming took 5 bases from V and 4 from J, leaving 12 bases between them. The germline V gene encodes CDR1 MGHDK and CDR2 SYGVNS. CDR3 region: CASSPLTGYEQYF. In nucleotides, the CDR3 is TGTGCCAGCAGTCCCCTAACCGGTTACGAGCAGTACTTC.

As for this clonotype: Mismatch with germline at one junction end may stem from a read error. The J gene is TRBJ2-3, the V gene TRBV6-5; weak D call: TRBD2 (7 bases). Germline CDR1 is MNHEY and CDR2 is SVGAGI. This CDR3 spans 15 amino acids. DNA for the CDR3: TGTGCCAGCAGGTATGGAGGCGGGGGCACAGATATGCAGTATTTT. Protein sequence: CASRYGGGGTDMQYF.

The genes are TRBV27 and TRBJ2-5; D is undetermined. The CDR3 has 13 residues. Trimming left V 10 bases short and J 1 base short, with 13 bases between. CDR1 and CDR2 (germline): MNHEY, SMNVEV (reference sequence). The CDR3 reads CATRRAGQETQYF. Here the CDR3 DNA reads TGTGCCACCAGGCGTGCCGGCCAAGAGACCCAGTACTTC.

The chain couples TRBV6-1 to TRBJ2-1; 9 bases match TRBD2. From germline, CDR1 is MNHNS and CDR2 SASEGT. CDR3 length: 16 amino acids. V lost 6 bases, J lost 3 bases, and 9 bases stayed unmatched. CDR3 DNA sequence: TGTGCCAGCAGACCCAAGCGGGGGGTAAGCTACAATGAGCAGTTCTTC. It is translated as CASRPKRGVSYNEQFF.

The gene calls are TRBV10-3 and TRBJ2-1; possibly TRBD1 or TRBD2 for D (6 bases each). Judging by the DNA end, TRBJ2-7 fits better; the J call may be wrong. From germline, CDR1 is ENHRY and CDR2 SYGVKD. The CDR3 has 14 residues. The CDR3 reads CATQGKGGAYEQYF. For the CDR3, the DNA is TGTGCCACCCAGGGGAAGGGAGGAGCCTACGAGCAGTACTTC.

There are a few counts of this clonotype. The CDR3 protein is CASSYSRHREGTRDEQFF. The CDR3 nucleotides are TGTGCCAGCAGTTACTCGAGGCATCGGGAGGGCACTCGGGATGAGCAGTTCTTC. This chain uses TRBV6-5 with TRBJ2-1, with TRBD2 identical over 8 bases. V gave up 0 bases and J gave up 8 bases; unmatched junction bases: 15. In germline, CDR1 is MNHEY, CDR2 SVGAGI. The CDR3 length is 18 residues.

With regard to this clonotype: Relative to the germline gene, one junction end is altered; a read error may explain this. This chain uses TRBV6-1 with TRBJ2-3, with D tentatively TRBD2 (6 bases). The CDR3 spans 16 residues. Germline V CDR1 and CDR2: MNHNS, SASEGT. CDR3 coding DNA: TGTGCCAGCAAGAGAACCGGGAGCACTGACCAAGATACCCAGTACTTT. Amino acids: CASKRTGSTDQDTQYF.

A note on this clonotype: An end of the junction differs from the germline gene, which may be a read error. The rearrangement links TRBV6-1 to TRBJ2-3, with D possibly matching TRBD2 (7 bases). CDR1 MNHNS and CDR2 SASEGT come from the germline V gene. CDR3 length: 15 amino acids. The CDR3 loop is CASSGLGGAQETQYF. The CDR3 DNA reads as TGTGCCAGCAGCGGTCTAGGGGGGGCCCAAGAGACCCAGTACTTT.

Here the CDR3 reads CATSHRKQGLGDTQYF. CDR3 in DNA: TGTGCCACCAGTCACAGGAAACAGGGCCTTGGAGATACGCAGTATTTT. The chain joins TRBV24-1 to TRBJ2-3; D perhaps matches TRBD1 (6 bases). In germline, CDR1 is KGHDR, CDR2 SFDVKD. With 6 bases removed from V and 5 bases from J, the gap between germline ends came to 20 bases. CDR3 length: 16 residues.

V usage is TRBV6-5 and J usage is TRBJ1-4; D uncertain. V was trimmed by 3 bases and J by 12 bases, leaving 17 bases between them. Germline V lookup: CDR1 MNHEY, CDR2 SVGAGI. This CDR3 is 14 amino acids long. In DNA form, the CDR3 reads TGTGCCAGCAGTTATGACGGAGCCTCGGGAGAACTGTTTTTT. This sequence encodes CASSYDGASGELFF.

This sequence joins TRBV10-2 and TRBJ2-1; TRBD2 matches 7 bases. V trimming: 4 bases; J trimming: 7 bases; junction bases outside the gene matches: 7. This CDR3 region has 14 residues. CDR1 and CDR2 (germline): WSHSY, SAAADI. The CDR3 spells CASSVAGWGNEQFF. For the CDR3, the DNA is TGCGCCAGCAGTGTAGCGGGTTGGGGGAATGAGCAGTTCTTC.

Comment on this clonotype: Relative to the germline gene, one junction end is altered; a read error may explain this. The V call is TRBV6-1, the J call TRBJ2-3; D is perhaps TRBD1 (5 bases). CDR3 length equals 14 residues. Germline V gives CDR1 MNHNS, CDR2 SASEGT. The chain's CDR3 is CARSGAGDADTQYF. The CDR3 DNA reads as TGTGCGAGGAGTGGGGCCGGAGACGCAGATACCCAGTATTTT.

Only one count was recorded for this clonotype. This chain joins TRBV6-1 and TRBJ2-3; perhaps TRBD1 as D (6 bases). This CDR3 contains 14 residues. Germline CDR1 reads MNHNS; CDR2 reads SASEGT. Trimming shortened V by 7 bases and J by 2 bases, and 13 bases separated the two germline ends. CDR3 bases: TGTGCCAGCAATGGGGGCCCGAACACAGATACGCAGTATTTT. Its translation: CASNGGPNTDTQYF.

The chain recombines TRBV6-1 with TRBJ2-7, with unresolved D. The V and J ends lost 2 bases and 6 bases respectively, with 14 bases between them. Germline V gene data show CDR1 as MNHNS and CDR2 as SASEGT. The CDR3 runs 14 residues. CDR3 in DNA: TGTGCCAGCAGTGAATCTGCCAGGTCGGGCGAGCAGTACTTC. It specifies CASSESARSGEQYF.

For this clonotype: At one boundary the junction diverges from the germline segment, which might be a read error. V usage is TRBV10-1 and J usage is TRBJ2-3, with TRBD2 matching over 7 bases. Looked up from germline, CDR1 is WNHNN and CDR2 is SYGVQD (reference sequence). This CDR3 comprises 16 residues. In nucleotides, the CDR3 is TGCGCCAGCAGTGGCACGGGAGCGGGGACCACAGACATTCAGTATTTC. Protein product: CASSGTGAGTTDIQYF.

This rearrangement joins TRBV6-5 to TRBJ2-3, with no clear D. Per the germline V gene, CDR1 is MNHEY and CDR2 is SVGAGI. The CDR3 length is 15 residues. V lost 0 bases, J lost 3 bases, and 10 bases lay in between. CDR3 protein: CASSYSIQRTDTQYF. For the CDR3, the DNA is TGTGCCAGCAGTTACTCGATCCAGAGGACAGATACGCAGTATTTT.

This clonotype was observed once. This sequence joins TRBV10-2 and TRBJ2-1, with 12 bases lining up with TRBD2. The CDR3 is made up of 16 amino acids. V shed 6 bases, J shed 0 bases, and the junction held 3 bases outside the gene matches. Germline-derived CDR1 and CDR2 are WSHSY and SAAADI. The CDR3 DNA is TGCGCCAGCAGCCTAGCGGGGGGGAGCTCCTACAATGAGCAGTTCTTC. It specifies CASSLAGGSSYNEQFF.

In this sample, this clonotype is large. This chain joins TRBV27 and TRBJ2-5; perhaps TRBD2 as D (5 bases). The CDR3 sequence is 14 residues long. V was cut by 6 bases and J by 5 bases, with 16 bases left in between. Germline V lookup: CDR1 MNHEY, CDR2 SMNVEV (reference sequence). CDR3 loop: CASSPRTSLETQYF. DNA for the CDR3: TGTGCCAGCAGCCCCCGCACTAGTCTCGAGACCCAGTACTTC.

This clonotype counts as large. This rearrangement joins TRBV6-5 to TRBJ2-2, with D hard to call. From germline, CDR1 is MNHEY and CDR2 SVGAGI. V was pared by 5 bases and J by 5 bases, with 12 bases between. The CDR3 has 14 residues. CDR3 DNA sequence: TGTGCCAGCAGTAACCTAGTTGGGACCGGGGAGCTGTTTTTT. Protein: CASSNLVGTGELFF.

In this sample, this clonotype turned up a few times. The chain carries TRBV6-1 and TRBJ2-5, with 10 bases matching TRBD2. The CDR3 sequence is 16 residues long. Trimming removed 3 bases from V and 2 bases from J; junction bases left unmatched: 6. The V gene's germline CDR1 is MNHNS and CDR2 SASEGT. CDR3 sequence: CASSDYASGGQETQYF. The DNA of the CDR3 is TGTGCCAGCAGTGATTATGCTAGCGGGGGTCAAGAGACCCAGTACTTC.

The J gene is TRBJ2-7, the V gene TRBV7-2; D perhaps matches TRBD1 (6 bases). CDR1 and CDR2 from the germline V gene are SGHTA and FQGNSA. The CDR3 is 14 amino acids. Trimming removed 1 base at V and 3 bases at J, with 10 bases between. CDR3 DNA sequence: TGTGCCAGCAGCTTAGAGGGACACTACTACGAGCAGTACTTC. It yields the protein CASSLEGHYYEQYF.